These 2 T cell receptor beta chains were all obtained from the same sample, sequenced in a study of breast tumors, draining lymph nodes, adjacent tissues. TCRdb fed the multiplex PCR reads into MiXCR, producing one record per CDR3 protein. The repertoire holds about 110,000 distinct CDR3 sequences, with about 29% as singletons. Samples came from axillary lymph nodes draining the breast cancer. Material: axillary lymph node tissue. Receptors were obtained from a female donor with breast cancer. Some clones in this sample may be carry-over from other donors' samples.

This clonotype was picked up a small number of times. This chain uses TRBV6-2 or TRBV6-3 with TRBJ2-7; the D is unclear. The CDR3 contains 10 residues. V lost 5 bases and J 7 bases, leaving 6 bases between the germline ends. CDR1 and CDR2 (germline): MNHEY, SVGEGT. CDR3 in amino acids: CASSHYEQYF. As DNA, the CDR3 is TGTGCCAGCAGTCACTATGAGCAGTACTTC.

At least ten counts were recorded for this clonotype. This rearrangement joins TRBV12-3 or TRBV12-4 to TRBJ2-7; D is unresolved. The CDR3 is 15 amino acids. The V end lost 3 bases, the J end lost 2 bases, and 14 bases lay between the germline ends. CDR3 protein: CASSFSVPGPYEQYF. The CDR3 DNA reads TGTGCCAGCAGTTTCAGTGTTCCCGGACCCTACGAGCAGTACTTC.